This T cell receptor (beta chain) was sequenced in a study of blood T cell repertoires in COVID-19. Study background: The samples span acute and convalescent COVID-19 from the United States, Italy and Spain. T cells, B-cell-depleted T cells, or PBMCs provided the cDNA or gDNA that served as material.

Clinical histories supplied by participants themselves formed the basis of cohort assignment. As processed by the authors: Quantification of nucleated cells was approximated via reference gene primer amplification. Generated by immunoSEQ multiplex PCR, the TCRdb table keeps only in-frame clones and is missing some. Clonal size and the V and J genes are those of that table, whereas D and trimming came from the DNA. The sample lists some 330,000 clones; 80% to 90% were seen once. V shed 6 bases, J shed 2 bases, and the junction held 3 bases outside the gene matches. The V gene's germline CDR1 is MNHEY and CDR2 SVGAGI. The CDR3 is 13 amino acids.

This receptor was obtained from a man aged 25-40 years who had recovered from COVID-19. The chain combines TRBV6-5 with TRBJ2-7; 8 bases map to TRBD1. Sequencing used PBMCs or T cells enriched from blood (not recorded which). This CDR3 is CASRDRDTYEQYF. The CDR3 region has the DNA TGTGCCAGCAGGGACAGGGACACCTACGAGCAGTACTTC.